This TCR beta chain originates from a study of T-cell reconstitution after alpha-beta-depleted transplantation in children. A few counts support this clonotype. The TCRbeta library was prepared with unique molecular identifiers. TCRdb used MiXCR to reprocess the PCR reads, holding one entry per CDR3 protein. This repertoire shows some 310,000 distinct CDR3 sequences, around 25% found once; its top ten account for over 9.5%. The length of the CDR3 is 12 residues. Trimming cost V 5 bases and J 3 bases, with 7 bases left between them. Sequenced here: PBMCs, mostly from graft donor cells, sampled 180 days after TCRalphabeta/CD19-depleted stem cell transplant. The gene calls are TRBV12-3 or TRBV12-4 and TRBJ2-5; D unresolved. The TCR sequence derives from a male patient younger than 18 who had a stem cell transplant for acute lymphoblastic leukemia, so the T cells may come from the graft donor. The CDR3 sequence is CASSRLKETQYF. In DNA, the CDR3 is TGTGCCAGCAGTCGCCTAAAAGAGACCCAGTACTTC.